This TCR beta chain was sequenced in a study of T-cell memory formation after mild COVID-19. Study-level background: Clustering of TCRs was largely donor specific. Findings and limits, study-wide: Of the contracting clones, CD4+ ones lay mainly in CM and EM, and CD8+ ones in EMRA.

Per germline, CDR1 SGHTA and CDR2 FQGNSA. V was trimmed by 5 bases and J by 0 bases, leaving 5 bases between them. This CDR3 comprises 14 residues. As regards this clonotype: Its antigen is still unknown.

TCRdb recomputed calls from the 5' RACE reads with MiXCR, one row per CDR3 protein. The sample carries some 270,000 distinct CDR3 sequences, roughly 14% recorded once. The material sequenced was PBMCs or a T cell subset sorted from them (not recorded which). The sequence came from an adult woman who had mild COVID-19 (a few samples of this study predate the infection). Cell type and time point are not known. The chain is built from TRBV7-2 and TRBJ1-6; D call uncertain. The CDR3 protein is CASSPSSYNSPLHF. The CDR3 DNA reads TGTGCCAGCAGCCCGAGCTCCTATAATTCACCCCTCCACTTT.